This T cell receptor (beta chain) was sequenced in a study of T cell repertoires in cytomegalovirus infection. CDR3 length: 14 residues. From germline, CDR1 is DFQATT and CDR2 SNEGSKA (reference sequence). Trimming pared 3 bases from V and 2 bases from J, leaving 13 bases between. The study, taken as a whole, reports: There were carriers of CMV plus the relevant HLA, and cumulative public TCR beta family frequency identified them. Dominant in the ex vivo response were TCR beta clonotypes restricted by HLA-C and specific for CMV.

Points on this clonotype: What it binds is unknown.

TCRdb recomputed calls from the reads with MiXCR, one row per CDR3 protein. The sample holds roughly 230,000 distinct CDR3 sequences, roughly 6.5% seen once. V and J are TRBV20-1 and TRBJ2-5; possible D gene TRBD2, 7 bases. The sequence derives from a human donor in good health (CMV status not recorded). Some clones in this sample may be carry-over from other donors' samples. Sequenced material: PBMCs. The CDR3 reads CSASPGGQQETQYF. In nucleotides, the CDR3 is TGCAGTGCTAGCCCCGGGGGGCAGCAAGAGACCCAGTACTTC.